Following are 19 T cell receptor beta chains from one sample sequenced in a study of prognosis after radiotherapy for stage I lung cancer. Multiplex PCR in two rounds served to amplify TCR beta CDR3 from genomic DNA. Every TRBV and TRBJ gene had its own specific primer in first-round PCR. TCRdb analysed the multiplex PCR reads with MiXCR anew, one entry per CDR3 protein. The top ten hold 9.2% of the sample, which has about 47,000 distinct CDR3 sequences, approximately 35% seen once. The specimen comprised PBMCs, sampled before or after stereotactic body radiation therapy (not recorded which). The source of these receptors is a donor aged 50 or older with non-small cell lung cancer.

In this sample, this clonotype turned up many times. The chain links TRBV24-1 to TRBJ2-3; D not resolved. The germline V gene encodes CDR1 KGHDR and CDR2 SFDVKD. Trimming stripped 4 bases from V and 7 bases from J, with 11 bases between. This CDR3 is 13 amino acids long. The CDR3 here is CATSDSRLHTQYF. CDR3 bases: TGTGCCACCAGTGACTCCCGACTGCATACGCAGTATTTT.

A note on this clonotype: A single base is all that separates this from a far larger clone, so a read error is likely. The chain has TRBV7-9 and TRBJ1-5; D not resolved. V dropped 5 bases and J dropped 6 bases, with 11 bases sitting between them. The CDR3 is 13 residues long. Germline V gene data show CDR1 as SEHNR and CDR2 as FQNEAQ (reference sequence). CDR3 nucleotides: TGTGCCAGCAGCGAGGTAGGAGTTCAGCCCCAGCATTTT. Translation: CASSEVGVQPQHF.

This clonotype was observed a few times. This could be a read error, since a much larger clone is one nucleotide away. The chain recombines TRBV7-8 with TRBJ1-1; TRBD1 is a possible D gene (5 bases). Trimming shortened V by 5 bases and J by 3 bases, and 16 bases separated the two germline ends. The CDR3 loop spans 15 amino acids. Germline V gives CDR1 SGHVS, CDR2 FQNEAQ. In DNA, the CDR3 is TGTGCCAGCAGCCAGGTACAGGTCCGGGACACTGAAGCTTTCTTT. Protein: CASSQVQVRDTEAFF.

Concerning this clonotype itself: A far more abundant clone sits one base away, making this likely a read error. This CDR3 reads CASRKPGYPYEQYF. CDR3 nucleotides: TGTGCCAGCAGAAAACCAGGGTATCCCTACGAGCAGTACTTC. The chain uses TRBV6-2 or TRBV6-3 and TRBJ2-7; possibly TRBD1 for D (5 bases). V was clipped by 6 bases and J by 2 bases, with 14 bases between them. This CDR3 spans 14 amino acids. Germline V gene data show CDR1 as MNHEY and CDR2 as SVGEGT.

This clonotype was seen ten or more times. CDR3 residues: CASSEAPSQPQHF. The DNA of the CDR3 is TGTGCCAGCAGTGAAGCGCCAAGTCAGCCCCAGCATTTT. The chain employs TRBV6-1 and TRBJ1-5; D is unclear. V was clipped by 0 bases and J by 6 bases, with 6 bases between them. There are 13 residues in the CDR3. Per the germline V gene, CDR1 is MNHNS and CDR2 is SASEGT.

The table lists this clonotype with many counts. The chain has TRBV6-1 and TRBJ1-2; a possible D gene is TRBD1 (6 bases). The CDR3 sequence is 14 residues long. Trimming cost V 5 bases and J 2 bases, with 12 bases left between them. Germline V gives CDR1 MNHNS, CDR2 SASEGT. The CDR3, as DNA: TGTGCCAGCAGTCAACAGGGCAGGAACTATGGCTACACCTTC. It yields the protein CASSQQGRNYGYTF.

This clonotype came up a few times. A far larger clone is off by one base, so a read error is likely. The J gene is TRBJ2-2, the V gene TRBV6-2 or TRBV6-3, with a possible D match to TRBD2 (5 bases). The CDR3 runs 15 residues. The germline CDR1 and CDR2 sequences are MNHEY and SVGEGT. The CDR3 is CATTYEPSVAGDLFF. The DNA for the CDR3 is TGTGCCACAACCTACGAGCCGTCTGTGGCCGGGGATCTGTTTTTT.

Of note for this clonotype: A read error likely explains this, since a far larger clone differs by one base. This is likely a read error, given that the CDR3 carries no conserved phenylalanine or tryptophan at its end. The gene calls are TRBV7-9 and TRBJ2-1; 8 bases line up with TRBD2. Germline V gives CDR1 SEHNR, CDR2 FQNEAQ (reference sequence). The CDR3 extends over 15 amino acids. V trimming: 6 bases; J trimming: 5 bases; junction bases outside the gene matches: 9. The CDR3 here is CASRQTSGGHNEQFL. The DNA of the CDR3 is TGTGCCAGCAGGCAAACTAGCGGAGGCCACAATGAGCAGTTCCTC.

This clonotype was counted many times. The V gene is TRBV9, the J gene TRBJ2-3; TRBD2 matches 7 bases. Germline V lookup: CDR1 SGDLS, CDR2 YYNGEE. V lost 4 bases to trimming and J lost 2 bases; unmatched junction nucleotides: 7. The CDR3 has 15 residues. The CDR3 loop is CASSSAAGYTDTQYF. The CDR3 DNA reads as TGTGCCAGCAGCTCAGCAGCGGGATACACAGATACGCAGTATTTT.

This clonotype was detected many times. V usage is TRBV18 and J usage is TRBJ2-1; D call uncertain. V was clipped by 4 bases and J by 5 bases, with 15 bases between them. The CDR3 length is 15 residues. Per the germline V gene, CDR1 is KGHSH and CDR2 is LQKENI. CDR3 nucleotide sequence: TGTGCCAGCTCACTATCACAAGGACCCGACAATGAGCAGTTCTTC. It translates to CASSLSQGPDNEQFF.

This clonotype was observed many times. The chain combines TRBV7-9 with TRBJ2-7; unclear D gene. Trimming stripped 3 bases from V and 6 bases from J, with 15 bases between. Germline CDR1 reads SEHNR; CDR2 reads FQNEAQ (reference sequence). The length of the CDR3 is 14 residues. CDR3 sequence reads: CASSFLAGSGEQYF. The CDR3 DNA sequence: TGTGCCAGCAGCTTCTTGGCTGGGTCCGGCGAGCAGTACTTC.

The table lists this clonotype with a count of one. The CDR3 region has the DNA TGTGCCAGCAGTTCTTATTCGGGCGAATCTTTCTTT. Translated, it gives CASSSYSGESFF. The chain recombines TRBV6-2 or TRBV6-3 with TRBJ1-1; D ambiguous. V was pared by 4 bases and J by 12 bases, with 15 bases between. Per the germline V gene, CDR1 is MNHEY and CDR2 is SVGEGT. This CDR3 has 12 residues.

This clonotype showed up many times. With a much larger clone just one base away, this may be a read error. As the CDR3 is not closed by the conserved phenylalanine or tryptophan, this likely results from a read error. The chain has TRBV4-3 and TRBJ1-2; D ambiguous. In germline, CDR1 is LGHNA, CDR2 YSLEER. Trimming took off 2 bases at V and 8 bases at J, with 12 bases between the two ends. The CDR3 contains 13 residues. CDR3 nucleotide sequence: TGCGCCAGCAGCCAACAGGTATTCGAGGGCTACACCCTC. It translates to CASSQQVFEGYTL.

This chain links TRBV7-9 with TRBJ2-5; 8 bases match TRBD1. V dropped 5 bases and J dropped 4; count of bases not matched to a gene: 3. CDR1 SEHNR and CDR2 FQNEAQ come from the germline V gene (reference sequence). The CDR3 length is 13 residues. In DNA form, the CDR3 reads TGTGCCAGCAGCCGGACAGGGAGAGAGACCCAGTACTTC. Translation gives CASSRTGRETQYF.

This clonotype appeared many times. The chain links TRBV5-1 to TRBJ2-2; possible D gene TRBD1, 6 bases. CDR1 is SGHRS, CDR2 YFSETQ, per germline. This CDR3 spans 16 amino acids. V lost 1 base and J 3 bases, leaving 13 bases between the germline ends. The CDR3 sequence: CASSLSGVQDTGELFF. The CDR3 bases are TGCGCCAGCAGCTTGTCAGGGGTTCAGGACACCGGGGAGCTGTTTTTT.

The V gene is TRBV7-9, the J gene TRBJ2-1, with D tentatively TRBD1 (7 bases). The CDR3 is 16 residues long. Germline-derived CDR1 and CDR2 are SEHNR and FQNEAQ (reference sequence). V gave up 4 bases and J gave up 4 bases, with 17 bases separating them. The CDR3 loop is CASSWGVGGSYNEQFF. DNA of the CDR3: TGTGCCAGCAGCTGGGGGGTAGGGGGCTCATACAATGAGCAGTTCTTC.

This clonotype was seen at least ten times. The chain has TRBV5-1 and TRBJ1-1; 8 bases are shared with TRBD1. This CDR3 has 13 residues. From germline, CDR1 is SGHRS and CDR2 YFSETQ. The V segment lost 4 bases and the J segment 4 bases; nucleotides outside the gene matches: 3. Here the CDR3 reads CASSQTGVTEAFF. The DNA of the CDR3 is TGCGCCAGCAGCCAGACAGGGGTCACTGAAGCTTTCTTT.

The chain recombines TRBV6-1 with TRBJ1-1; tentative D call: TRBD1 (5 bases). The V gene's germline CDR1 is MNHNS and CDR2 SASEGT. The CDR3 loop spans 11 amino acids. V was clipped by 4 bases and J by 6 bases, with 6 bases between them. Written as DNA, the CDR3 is TGTGCCAGCAGTGGAGGGGCTGAAGCTTTCTTT. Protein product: CASSGGAEAFF.

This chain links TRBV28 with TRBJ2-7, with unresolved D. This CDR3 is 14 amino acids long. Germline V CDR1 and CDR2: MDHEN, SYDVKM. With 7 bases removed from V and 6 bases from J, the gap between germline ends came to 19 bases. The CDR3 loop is CASMSKGRTFEQYF. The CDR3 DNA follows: TGTGCCAGCATGAGCAAAGGAAGGACCTTCGAGCAGTACTTC.